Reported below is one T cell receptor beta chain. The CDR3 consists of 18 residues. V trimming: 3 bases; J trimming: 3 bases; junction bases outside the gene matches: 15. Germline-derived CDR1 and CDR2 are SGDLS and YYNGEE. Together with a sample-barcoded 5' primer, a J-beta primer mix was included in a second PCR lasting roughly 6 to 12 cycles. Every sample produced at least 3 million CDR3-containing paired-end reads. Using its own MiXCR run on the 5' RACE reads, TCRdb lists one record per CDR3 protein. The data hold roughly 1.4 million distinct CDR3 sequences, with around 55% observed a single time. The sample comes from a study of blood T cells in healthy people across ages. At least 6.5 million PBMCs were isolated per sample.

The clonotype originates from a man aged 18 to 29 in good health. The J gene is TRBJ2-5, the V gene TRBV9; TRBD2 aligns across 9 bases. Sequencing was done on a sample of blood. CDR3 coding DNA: TGTGCCAGCAGCGCCGAAGGACTGTGGCGGGGGGGAGAAGAGACCCAGTACTTC. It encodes CASSAEGLWRGGEETQYF. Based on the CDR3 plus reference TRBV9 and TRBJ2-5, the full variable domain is DSGVTQTPKHLITATGQRVTLRCSPRSGDLSVYWYQQSLDQGLQFLIQYYNGEERAKGNILERFSAQQFPDLHSELNLSSLELGDSALYFCASSAEGLWRGGEETQYFGPGTRLLVL.